A selection of T cell receptor beta chains follows, all from one sample in a study of T cells in localized non-small cell lung cancer. This table comes from immunoSEQ multiplex PCR, and its TCRdb copy is limited to in-frame clones, with some not included. This table has over 30,000 clones, over 65% appearing once. Sample: peripheral blood, taken before any cancer treatment. The receptors originated from a male donor at least 60 years old with stage II squamous cell lung carcinoma. CDR3s include the opening cysteine and the closing phenylalanine or tryptophan. The D gene is left open where the match is weak. Some rows mark clone size as missing; the rest say once, few, many or name a class of expanded clone.

CDR3 protein,CDR3 DNA,D gene,J gene,V gene,clone size
CASSPGLAGGYEQYF,TGCGCCAGCAGCCCGGGACTAGCGGGAGGGTACGAGCAGTACTTC,TRBD2,TRBJ2-7,TRBV4-1,.
CASSLGQGANNSPLHF,TGTGCCAGCAGCTTAGGACAGGGGGCGAATAATTCACCCCTCCACTTT,TRBD1,TRBJ1-6,TRBV7-9,.
CASGLVPGIGASTDTQYF,TGTGCTAGTGGTTTGGTACCGGGTATAGGGGCGAGCACAGATACGCAGTATTTT,.,TRBJ2-3,TRBV12-5,.
CASSMNSQETQYF,TGTGCCAGTAGTATGAACAGCCAAGAGACCCAGTACTTC,.,TRBJ2-5,TRBV19,.
CASSNYSGFYEQFF,TGTGCCAGCAGCAACTATAGCGGGTTCTATGAGCAGTTCTTC,TRBD2,TRBJ2-1,TRBV7-2,few
CASSLGQGGKNTEAFF,TGTGCCAGCAGTTTGGGACAGGGAGGAAAAAACACTGAAGCTTTCTTT,TRBD1,TRBJ1-1,TRBV28,few
CASSPTLTGVTDTQYF,TGTGCCAGCTCACCGACTCTAACAGGGGTCACAGATACGCAGTATTTT,TRBD1,TRBJ2-3,TRBV18,.
CASSLAQGNTGELFF,TGCGCCAGCAGCTTGGCCCAGGGGAACACCGGGGAGCTGTTTTTT,.,TRBJ2-2,TRBV5-1,.
CASSMEKTGRYGYTF,TGTGCCAGTAGTATGGAAAAGACAGGGCGGTATGGCTACACCTTC,TRBD1,TRBJ1-2,TRBV19,.
CAIRGLTSSYEQYF,TGTGCCATCAGGGGACTAACAAGCTCCTACGAGCAGTACTTC,TRBD2,TRBJ2-7,TRBV10-3,.
CASSLGSGVQTQYF,TGTGCCAGCAGCTTAGGGTCAGGGGTACAGACCCAGTACTTC,.,TRBJ2-5,TRBV7-2,.
CASSPLGQDNEKLFF,TGTGCCAGCAGCCCACTGGGACAGGACAATGAAAAACTGTTTTTT,TRBD1,TRBJ1-4,TRBV14,.
CASSQGAGAYEQYF,TGCGCCAGCAGCCAAGGGGCAGGTGCCTACGAGCAGTACTTC,.,TRBJ2-7,TRBV4-1,.
CASSFDRQGRYANTEAFF,TGTGCCAGCAGCTTTGATCGACAGGGGCGGTATGCGAACACTGAAGCTTTCTTT,TRBD1,TRBJ1-1,TRBV11-2,.
CASSLLATDTQYF,TGCGCCAGCAGCTTGCTAGCCACAGATACGCAGTATTTT,.,TRBJ2-3,TRBV5-1,.
CASSLEGTDQFF,TGTGCCAGCAGTCTGGAGGGGACAGATCAGTTCTTC,.,TRBJ2-1,TRBV27,.
CASSSYSDTQYF,TGTGCCAGCAGCTCCTATTCAGATACGCAGTATTTT,.,TRBJ2-3,TRBV7-9,.
CASSLVGSGANVLTF,TGTGCCAGCAGTTTGGTGGGCTCTGGGGCCAACGTCCTGACTTTC,.,TRBJ2-6,TRBV27,once
CASSGTVSTTYGYTF,TGCGCCAGCAGTGGAACAGTATCCACAACGTATGGCTACACCTTC,.,TRBJ1-2,TRBV5-1,.
CAINPGGLYGYTF,TGTGCCATCAACCCAGGGGGCTTATATGGCTACACCTTC,TRBD1,TRBJ1-2,TRBV10-3,few
CASSLRQGNQPQHF,TGTGCCAGCAGCTTACGACAGGGCAATCAGCCCCAGCATTTT,.,TRBJ1-5,TRBV7-2,.
CASSLIIGTQYF,TGTGCCAGCAGCTTAATAATCGGTACGCAGTATTTT,.,TRBJ2-3,TRBV7-6,.
CASSVGRGAGTDTQYF,TGTGCCAGCAGCGTAGGCCGGGGAGCAGGGACAGATACGCAGTATTTT,.,TRBJ2-3,TRBV9,.
CASSSSGAGRETQYF,TGTGCCAGCAGCTCTTCGGGGGCCGGTAGAGAGACCCAGTACTTC,.,TRBJ2-5,TRBV9,.
CASSYSSLATGELFF,TGTGCCAGCAGTTACTCGAGTCTAGCTACCGGGGAGCTGTTTTTT,.,TRBJ2-2,TRBV6-5,.
CASSLPGSRRSGNTIYF,TGCGCCAGCAGCCTCCCAGGATCCCGCCGCTCTGGAAACACCATATATTTT,.,TRBJ1-3,TRBV5-1,once
CASSMLFVPNYGYTF,TGTGCCAGTAGTATGTTATTTGTTCCTAACTATGGCTACACCTTC,.,TRBJ1-2,TRBV19,few
CASSGRDPGRTDTQYF,TGTGCCAGCAGTGGCCGGGACCCCGGTCGCACAGATACGCAGTATTTT,.,TRBJ2-3,TRBV6-1,.
CASSLLARDEQYF,TGTGCCAGCAGTTTATTGGCTAGGGACGAGCAGTACTTC,.,TRBJ2-7,TRBV27,.
CASSGTAVNQPQHF,TGTGCCAGCAGCGGGACAGCCGTGAATCAGCCCCAGCATTTT,TRBD1,TRBJ1-5,TRBV7-8,.
CASSLTGIHQPQHF,TGTGCCAGTAGCCTGACAGGGATTCATCAGCCCCAGCATTTT,TRBD1,TRBJ1-5,TRBV19,.
CAYQRGASSLFF,TGTGCCTATCAAAGGGGGGCATCGTCACTGTTTTTT,.,TRBJ1-4,TRBV30,.
CSVAAGGLHSYNEQFF,TGCAGCGTTGCAGCGGGAGGGTTACATTCCTACAATGAGCAGTTCTTC,TRBD2,TRBJ2-1,TRBV29-1,once
CASSSFRQANYGYTF,TGTGCCAGCAGTTCCTTTAGACAGGCTAACTATGGCTACACCTTC,.,TRBJ1-2,TRBV6-5,.
CATSRDRAGQPQHF,TGTGCCACCAGCAGAGACAGGGCAGGACAGCCCCAGCATTTT,.,TRBJ1-5,TRBV15,.
CASSVHGSGRNEQFF,TGTGCCAGTAGTGTCCACGGTAGTGGTAGAAATGAGCAGTTCTTC,.,TRBJ2-1,TRBV19,.
CASSPPKGPQYF,TGTGCCAGCAGCCCACCGAAGGGACCGCAGTACTTC,.,TRBJ2-7,TRBV7-9,.
CASSAPGQGNTEAFF,TGTGCCAGTAGTGCGCCGGGACAGGGGAACACTGAAGCTTTCTTT,TRBD1,TRBJ1-1,TRBV19,.
CASSSTPGSNQPQHF,TGTGCCAGCAGCAGTACCCCCGGGAGCAATCAGCCCCAGCATTTT,.,TRBJ1-5,TRBV6-1,.
CASSVRLADYTDTQYF,TGTGCCAGCAGTGTCCGACTAGCGGACTACACAGATACGCAGTATTTT,TRBD2,TRBJ2-3,TRBV27,.
CASSLGPSGRRYQETQYF,TGTGCCAGCAGCTTAGGGCCTAGCGGGAGGAGGTACCAAGAGACCCAGTACTTC,TRBD2,TRBJ2-5,TRBV7-2,.
CASRGLASYEQYF,TGTGCCAGCAGAGGACTAGCGAGCTACGAGCAGTACTTC,TRBD2,TRBJ2-7,TRBV6-1,.
CASSHAYEQYF,TGTGCCAGCAGCCATGCCTACGAGCAGTACTTC,.,TRBJ2-7,TRBV14,.
CASRQGTNEKLFF,TGTGCCAGCAGACAGGGCACTAATGAAAAACTGTTTTTT,.,TRBJ1-4,TRBV6-1,few
CASSIGLYNEQFF,TGTGCCAGTAGTATTGGGCTTTACAATGAGCAGTTCTTC,.,TRBJ2-1,TRBV19,.
CASSDRALSWRSEQFF,TGTGCCAGCAGTGACCGGGCACTATCGTGGAGGAGTGAGCAGTTCTTC,.,TRBJ2-1,TRBV25-1,.
CASSSAGSSTDTQYF,TGCGCCAGCAGCTCAGCGGGAAGTAGCACAGATACGCAGTATTTT,TRBD2,TRBJ2-3,TRBV5-1,.
CASSFLRAGVPYEQYF,TGTGCCAGCAGTTTTTTGAGGGCAGGGGTCCCCTACGAGCAGTACTTC,.,TRBJ2-7,TRBV27,.
CASSNLGTSGTEQFF,TGTGCCAGCAGCAATCTCGGGACTAGCGGGACTGAGCAGTTCTTC,TRBD2,TRBJ2-1,TRBV6-5,.
CASSKDGCGYPHEQYF,TGTGCCAGCAGCAAAGATGGATGCGGGTATCCCCACGAGCAGTACTTC,.,TRBJ2-7,TRBV21-1,.